The 32 T cell receptor beta chains reported below all come from one sample, sequenced in a study of blood T cell repertoires in COVID-19. TCRdb's copy holds only in-frame clones and misses some; the assay was immunoSEQ multiplex PCR. The sample has 120,000 to 150,000 clones, 88% seen once. Sequencing used peripheral blood. The source is a human donor in a cohort sampled during active COVID-19.

This chain connects TRBV6-6 to TRBJ1-1; no definite D call. Trimming pared 2 bases from V and 3 bases from J, leaving 10 bases between. This CDR3 region has 14 residues. CDR1 is MNHNY, CDR2 SVGAGI, per germline (reference sequence). This CDR3 reads CASSYTPRDTEAFF. The CDR3 DNA reads as TGTGCCAGCAGTTACACCCCTCGGGACACTGAAGCTTTCTTT.

V is TRBV6-1 and J is TRBJ1-1; 9 nucleotides align to TRBD1. Per germline, CDR1 MNHNS and CDR2 SASEGT. J lost 1 base, V lost 3 bases, and 3 bases had no gene match. The CDR3 consists of 15 residues. CDR3 region: CASSDQQGANTEAFF. CDR3 sequence (DNA): TGTGCCAGCAGTGACCAACAGGGGGCGAACACTGAAGCTTTCTTT.

The chain couples TRBV4-2 to TRBJ2-3; D may be TRBD1 (5 bases). CDR1 LGHNA and CDR2 YNFKEQ come from the germline V gene. The V end lost 4 bases, the J end lost 0 bases, and 14 bases lay between the germline ends. This CDR3 is 16 amino acids long. DNA of the CDR3: TGTGCCAGCAGCCGATCCCAGGACAAGAGCACAGATACGCAGTATTTT. It is translated as CASSRSQDKSTDTQYF.

The chain is built from TRBV7-9 and TRBJ2-1, with TRBD2 matching over 9 bases. The CDR3 sequence is 18 residues long. Germline CDR1 reads SEHNR; CDR2 reads FQNEAQ (reference sequence). V lost 2 bases, J lost 3 bases, and 11 bases stayed unmatched. This CDR3 is CASSLTGSGRDHYNEQFF. CDR3 DNA: TGTGCCAGCAGCTTAACGGGTAGCGGGAGAGACCACTACAATGAGCAGTTCTTC.

The chain joins TRBV19 to TRBJ2-6; D is undetermined. CDR1 LNHDA and CDR2 SQIVND come from the germline V gene (reference sequence). The CDR3 loop spans 15 amino acids. Trimming took 6 bases from V and 1 from J, leaving 10 bases between them. CDR3 nucleotides: TGTGCCAGTAGCTTCGTTAGATCTGGGGCCAACGTCCTGACTTTC. Translating it yields CASSFVRSGANVLTF.

The genes are TRBV30 and TRBJ1-2; TRBD1 aligns across 10 bases. V dropped 3 bases and J dropped 8; count of bases not matched to a gene: 9. The CDR3 totals 14 residues. Germline CDR1 and CDR2: GTSNPN and SVGIG (reference sequence). The CDR3, as DNA: TGTGCCTGGAGCAGACAGGGGGCGTTGGGAGGCTACACCTTC. Its protein product is CAWSRQGALGGYTF.

The gene calls are TRBV10-1 and TRBJ1-2; 8 nucleotides line up with TRBD1. The CDR3 totals 16 residues. The germline CDR1 and CDR2 sequences are WNHNN and SYGVQD (reference sequence). Germline trimming cut 0 bases from V and 4 bases from J; bases unmatched to any gene: 7. The CDR3 region is CASSESIRTGPYGYTF. CDR3 sequence (DNA): TGCGCCAGCAGTGAGTCGATTCGGACAGGGCCCTATGGCTACACCTTC.

This clone occurred a few times. V and J are TRBV15 and TRBJ2-2, with unresolved D. The CDR3 is 14 residues long. The V gene's germline CDR1 is LNHNV and CDR2 YYDKDF (reference sequence). V lost 0 bases and J 4 bases, leaving 6 bases between the germline ends. The CDR3 DNA sequence: TGTGCCACCAGCAGAGATTCAGGCACCGGGGAGCTGTTTTTT. Amino acid sequence: CATSRDSGTGELFF.

V is TRBV7-2 and J is TRBJ2-3; 7 bases line up with TRBD2. The V and J ends lost 5 bases and 1 base, in that order; junction bases with no gene match: 6. The CDR3 contains 15 residues. CDR1 and CDR2 from the germline V gene are SGHTA and FQGNSA. DNA for the CDR3: TGTGCCAGCAGCCGCACTAGCGTCGGCACAGATACGCAGTATTTT. It encodes CASSRTSVGTDTQYF.

The chain has TRBV3-1 (or the pseudogene TRBV3-2) and TRBJ2-3, with 8 positions matching TRBD2. Germline V CDR1 and CDR2: LGHDT, YNNKEL (reference sequence). V lost 0 bases, J lost 5 bases, and 19 bases stayed unmatched. CDR3 length: 20 residues. The CDR3 nucleotides read TGTGCCAGCAGCCAAGATGTCCCCGGGGGGGCTAGCGGCCCCCGAGATACGCAGTATTTT. Protein: CASSQDVPGGASGPRDTQYF.

The chain combines TRBV5-4 with TRBJ2-5; D is possibly TRBD2 (6 bases). The CDR3 sequence is 17 residues long. Trimming removed 4 bases from V and 3 bases from J, with 22 bases in between. Germline V gene data show CDR1 as SGHNT and CDR2 as YYREEE (reference sequence). CDR3 loop: CASSLPELPGGEETQYF. CDR3 bases: TGTGCCAGCAGCCTACCCGAACTACCCGGGGGTGAAGAGACCCAGTACTTC.

This clone was recorded a few times. The rearrangement links TRBV7-3 to TRBJ1-1, with 8 bases that match TRBD1. CDR3 length: 14 residues. V was clipped by 4 bases and J by 6 bases; unmatched bases: 7. Germline V CDR1 and CDR2: SGHTA, FQGTGA. The CDR3 sequence is CASSSDRAGAEAFF. The CDR3 DNA reads TGTGCCAGCAGCTCGGACAGGGCGGGCGCTGAAGCTTTCTTT.

This chain connects TRBV15 to TRBJ1-1; maybe TRBD1 (6 bases). V was cut by 4 bases and J by 4 bases, with 10 bases left in between. This CDR3 is built from 13 residues. CDR1 is LNHNV, CDR2 YYDKDF, per germline (reference sequence). The CDR3 loop is CATSNTGTTEAFF. The CDR3 coding sequence is TGTGCCACCAGCAATACAGGGACCACTGAAGCTTTCTTT.

V and J are TRBV5-1 and TRBJ2-1; the match to TRBD1 covers 8 bases. Germline loops: CDR1 SGHRS, CDR2 YFSETQ. J lost 1 base, V lost 1 base, and 4 bases had no gene match. The CDR3 is 16 amino acids. CDR3 coding DNA: TGCGCCAGCAGCTTGAAGGGACAGGAATCCTACAATGAGCAGTTCTTC. Its protein is CASSLKGQESYNEQFF. The complete variable domain, with remaining parts taken from reference TRBV5-1 and TRBJ2-1, reads KAGVTQTPRYLIKTRGQQVTLSCSPISGHRSVSWYQQTPGQGLQFLFEYFSETQRNKGNFPGRFSGRQFSNSRSEMNVSTLELGDSALYLCASSLKGQESYNEQFFGPGTRLTVL.

This clone appeared a single time. This chain connects TRBV24-1 to TRBJ2-5, with D perhaps matching TRBD2 (6 bases). CDR1 and CDR2 from the germline V gene are KGHDR and SFDVKD. Trimming took 5 bases from V and 4 from J, leaving 13 bases between them. The length of the CDR3 is 14 residues. The chain's CDR3 is CATSAGGFGETQYF. CDR3 bases: TGTGCCACCAGTGCCGGAGGGTTCGGAGAGACCCAGTACTTC.

V is TRBV24-1 and J is TRBJ1-4, with 7 bases matching TRBD1. CDR1 KGHDR and CDR2 SFDVKD come from the germline V gene. V lost 7 bases, J lost 7 bases, and 8 bases stayed unmatched. The CDR3 is made up of 14 amino acids. The CDR3 is CATSEGAQGEKLFF. DNA of the CDR3: TGTGCCACCAGCGAGGGGGCTCAGGGTGAAAAACTGTTTTTT.

This chain joins TRBV19 and TRBJ1-5, with D unclear. Germline assignment: CDR1 LNHDA and CDR2 SQIVND (reference sequence). This CDR3 is built from 14 residues. Deletions cut 5 bases from V and 2 bases from J, with 10 bases between. The CDR3 protein is CASSPDLGNQPQHF. Here the CDR3 DNA reads TGTGCCAGTAGTCCGGACTTAGGCAATCAGCCCCAGCATTTT.

The V call is TRBV4-3, the J call TRBJ1-4, with unresolved D. V shed 0 bases and J shed 10 bases, with 9 bases lying between them. Germline loops: CDR1 LGHNA, CDR2 YSLEER. The CDR3 has 13 amino acids. The CDR3 nucleotides are TGCGCCAGCAGCCAAGATCGGGAGGGAAAACTGTTTTTT. It specifies CASSQDREGKLFF.

This rearrangement joins TRBV5-1 to TRBJ1-5; D possibly corresponds to TRBD1 (6 bases). This CDR3 region has 13 residues. The germline V and J ends were trimmed by 1 base and 7 bases, with 9 bases remaining between them. Per the germline V gene, CDR1 is SGHRS and CDR2 is YFSETQ. Written as DNA, the CDR3 is TGCGCCAGCAGCTTGAACAGGGAACAGCCCCAGCATTTT. This translates into CASSLNREQPQHF.

The gene calls are TRBV3-1 (or the pseudogene TRBV3-2) and TRBJ1-1, with 10 bases aligning to TRBD1. V gave up 4 bases and J gave up 0 bases; unmatched junction bases: 2. CDR3 size: 15 residues. The germline gives CDR1 LGHDT, CDR2 YNNKEL (reference sequence). The CDR3 bases are TGTGCCAGCAGCCCCGGGACAGGGGTGAACACTGAAGCTTTCTTT. Its protein product is CASSPGTGVNTEAFF.

The V call is TRBV5-1, the J call TRBJ2-7, with TRBD1 as a possible D gene (6 bases). V was pared by 0 bases and J by 6 bases, with 13 bases between. The CDR3 runs 14 residues. Germline V gene lookup returns CDR1 SGHRS and CDR2 YFSETQ. The CDR3 nucleotides read TGCGCCAGCAGCTTGGATGGGCAGGGGAGCGAGCAGTACTTC. Its protein is CASSLDGQGSEQYF.

The rearrangement uses TRBV4-3 and TRBJ1-6, with 7 bases identical to TRBD1. CDR1 and CDR2 from the germline V gene are LGHNA and YSLEER. The CDR3 is 16 amino acids. The junction had 8 bases not matched to a gene; V was cut back by 0 bases and J by 9 bases. The CDR3 DNA reads TGCGCCAGCAGCCAAGAGACAGGGTATATGTCTTCACCCCTCCACTTT. It specifies CASSQETGYMSSPLHF.

J is TRBJ2-7 and V is TRBV4-1; D is perhaps TRBD2 (6 bases). The CDR3 consists of 17 residues. V lost 0 bases and J 9 bases, leaving 24 bases between the germline ends. Germline V gene data show CDR1 as MGHRA and CDR2 as YSYEKL. Here the CDR3 DNA reads TGCGCCAGCAGCCAAGATCCGGGGACTCCACCAATTCGGCGGCAGTACTTC. Translation gives CASSQDPGTPPIRRQYF.

The chain employs TRBV15 and TRBJ2-3; TRBD1 agrees at 12 bases. Trimming removed 0 bases from V and 1 base from J; junction bases left unmatched: 11. Germline values: CDR1 LNHNV, CDR2 YYDKDF (reference sequence). The CDR3 has 20 residues. This CDR3 is CATSRDMGQGALVGTDTQYF. CDR3 coding DNA: TGTGCCACCAGCAGAGATATGGGACAGGGGGCTTTAGTTGGCACAGATACGCAGTATTTT.

This clone has a single count. The rearrangement uses TRBV19 and TRBJ1-6; D unclear. The ends were cut back, 5 bases at V and 9 bases at J, with 8 bases in the middle. There are 12 residues in the CDR3. The V gene's germline CDR1 is LNHDA and CDR2 SQIVND (reference sequence). The CDR3 coding sequence is TGTGCCAGTAGTGACTTACGTTCACCCCTCCACTTT. It is translated as CASSDLRSPLHF.

This clone was counted a few times. The rearrangement joins TRBV4-2 to TRBJ2-7; D may be TRBD2 (6 bases). The CDR3 extends over 18 amino acids. V lost 2 bases, J lost 3 bases, and 23 bases lay in between. Per germline, CDR1 LGHNA and CDR2 YNFKEQ. CDR3 residues: CASSQNPGLQPRYYEQYF. The CDR3 DNA is TGTGCCAGCAGCCAAAATCCGGGACTGCAACCCCGCTACTACGAGCAGTACTTC.

This sequence joins TRBV20-1 and TRBJ2-1, with D perhaps matching TRBD2 (5 bases). Germline assignment: CDR1 DFQATT and CDR2 SNEGSKA (reference sequence). The V end lost 7 bases, the J end lost 8 bases, and 9 bases lay between the germline ends. The length of the CDR3 is 10 residues. In nucleotides, the CDR3 is TGCAGTGTACCGGGGTATGAGCAGTTCTTC. This sequence encodes CSVPGYEQFF.

This chain links TRBV28 with TRBJ2-3; possibly TRBD1 for D (6 bases). Trimming stripped 7 bases from V and 6 bases from J, with 14 bases between. CDR1 is MDHEN, CDR2 SYDVKM, per germline. This CDR3 is built from 13 residues. In nucleotides, the CDR3 is TGTGCCAGCACCACAGGGAACGCCGATACGCAGTATTTT. Its protein is CASTTGNADTQYF.

This clone appeared a single time. The V call is TRBV5-1, the J call TRBJ2-7, with D maybe TRBD2 (6 bases). The CDR3 is 14 residues long. The V gene's germline CDR1 is SGHRS and CDR2 YFSETQ. V lost 0 bases and J lost 7, with 14 bases in between. The CDR3 here is CASSLDWGVKEQYF. The CDR3 coding sequence is TGCGCCAGCAGCTTGGATTGGGGGGTGAAGGAGCAGTACTTC.

This rearrangement joins TRBV7-2 to TRBJ1-1, with a possible D match to TRBD1 (6 bases). CDR3 size: 14 residues. CDR1 and CDR2 (germline): SGHTA, FQGNSA. V gave up 5 bases and J gave up 0 bases, with 10 bases separating them. CDR3 in DNA: TGTGCCAGCAGCCAGTGGACAGTGAACACTGAAGCTTTCTTT. It yields the protein CASSQWTVNTEAFF.

The rearrangement uses TRBV6-1 and TRBJ2-3; no definite D call. From germline, CDR1 is MNHNS and CDR2 SASEGT. The CDR3 runs 16 residues. The ends were cut back, 0 bases at V and 5 bases at J, with 15 bases in the middle. The CDR3 loop reads CASSEARWSRGDTQYF. Written as DNA, the CDR3 is TGTGCCAGCAGTGAAGCGCGTTGGTCGCGAGGAGATACGCAGTATTTT.

CDR3 loop: CASSQSPGTYEQYF. For the CDR3, the DNA is TGTGCCAGCAGCCAATCCCCGGGGACCTACGAGCAGTACTTC. The chain employs TRBV16 and TRBJ2-7, with D tentatively TRBD2 (5 bases). The CDR3 runs to 14 residues. CDR1 KGHSY and CDR2 FQNENV come from the germline V gene. Between the trimmed V and J ends, which lost 0 bases and 2 bases, there was a span of 8 bases.